This T cell receptor beta chain is from a study of multiple sclerosis patients with progressive multifocal leukoencephalopathy. General study results and limits: It is unclear whether the findings reflect JC virus infection or general immunocompromise. At PML onset, no shared TRBV or TRBJ gene usage was seen.

The time point is: approximately 11 months of natalizumab therapy. Prior interferon beta treatment was universal, and the PML patients were all female. As for this clone: Its antigen is still unknown.

Germline lookup yields CDR1 SGHNT and CDR2 YENEEA. This CDR3 is built from 13 residues. Trimming cost V 4 bases and J 6 bases, with 13 bases left between them. Measured with immunoSEQ multiplex PCR; TCRdb has only the in-frame clones, and not every one. The sample includes fewer than 35,000 clones, around 91% of them seen just once. The chain links TRBV11-3 to TRBJ2-7; D possibly corresponds to TRBD1 (6 bases). Source: PBMCs, taken from a patient treated with natalizumab. The source is a human donor with multiple sclerosis. CDR3 residues: CASSYRTGREQYF. The CDR3 DNA sequence: TGTGCCAGCAGCTACCGCACAGGGCGCGAGCAGTACTTC. Drawing the rest from reference TRBV11-3 and TRBJ2-7, the complete variable domain is EAGVVQSPRYKIIEKKQPVAFWCNPISGHNTLYWYLQNLGQGPELLIRYENEEAVDDSQLPKDRFSAERLKGVDSTLKIQPAELGDSAVYLCASSYRTGREQYFGPGTRLTVT.